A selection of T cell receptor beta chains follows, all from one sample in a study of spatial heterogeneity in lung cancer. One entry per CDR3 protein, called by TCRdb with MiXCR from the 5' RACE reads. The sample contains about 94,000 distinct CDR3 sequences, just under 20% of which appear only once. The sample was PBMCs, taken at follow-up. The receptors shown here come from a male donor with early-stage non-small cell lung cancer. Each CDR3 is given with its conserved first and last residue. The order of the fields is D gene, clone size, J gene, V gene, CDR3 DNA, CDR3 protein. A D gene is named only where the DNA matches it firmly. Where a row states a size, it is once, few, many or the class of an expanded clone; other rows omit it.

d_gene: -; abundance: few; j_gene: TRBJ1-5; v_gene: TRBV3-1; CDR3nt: TGTGCCAGCAGCCCGACCGGCAGGACTCAGCCCCAGCATTTT; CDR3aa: CASSPTGRTQPQHF
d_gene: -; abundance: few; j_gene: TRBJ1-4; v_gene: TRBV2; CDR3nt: TGTGCCAGCCGACGGTCAACTAATGAAAAACTGTTTTTT; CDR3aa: CASRRSTNEKLFF
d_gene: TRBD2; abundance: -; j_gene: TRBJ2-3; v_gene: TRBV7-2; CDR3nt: TGTGCCAGCAACCCAGCGGGAGCGTCTTCAGATACGCAGTATTTT; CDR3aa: CASNPAGASSDTQYF
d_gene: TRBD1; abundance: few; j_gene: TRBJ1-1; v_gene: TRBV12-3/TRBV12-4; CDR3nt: TGTGCCAGCAGCGCCTACTCCCCGGGACAGAGGGACGCTGAAGCTTTCTTT; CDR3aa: CASSAYSPGQRDAEAFF
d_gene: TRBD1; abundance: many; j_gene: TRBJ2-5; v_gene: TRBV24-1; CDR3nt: TGTGCCACCAGTGACAACAACGCTGCAGGGGGCGACGAGACCCAGTACTTC; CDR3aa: CATSDNNAAGGDETQYF
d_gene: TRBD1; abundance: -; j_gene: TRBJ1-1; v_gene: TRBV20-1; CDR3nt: TGCAGTGCGCCTGCCGGGACAGAGGGCAAGAACACTGAAGCTTTCTTT; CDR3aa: CSAPAGTEGKNTEAFF
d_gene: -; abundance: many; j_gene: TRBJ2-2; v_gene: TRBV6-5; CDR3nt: TGTGCCAGCAGTTACTACTACCCAACCCTAGAACCGGTCACCGGGGAGCTGTTTTTT; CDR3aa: CASSYYYPTLEPVTGELFF
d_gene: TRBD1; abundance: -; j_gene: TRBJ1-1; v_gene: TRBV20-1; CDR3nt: TGCAGTGTCCCAGACAGGGGACAGGGGACCACTGAAGCTTTCTTT; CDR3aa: CSVPDRGQGTTEAFF
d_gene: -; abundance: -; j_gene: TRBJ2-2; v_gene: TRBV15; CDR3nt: TGTGCCACCAGCAAAGGACAAGAGAACACCGGGGAGCTGTTTTTT; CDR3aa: CATSKGQENTGELFF
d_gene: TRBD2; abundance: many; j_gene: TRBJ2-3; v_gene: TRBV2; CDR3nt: TGTGCCAGCAGCCCGGGACTAGCGGGAGAATATACGCAGTATTTT; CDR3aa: CASSPGLAGEYTQYF